The 19 T cell receptor beta chains given below trace back to one sample, sequenced in a study of radiation and T cells in renal cell carcinoma. TCRdb's table, derived via immunoSEQ multiplex PCR, lists solely in-frame clones and lacks some. Found here are around 16,000 clones, roughly 50% of them singletons; the top ten hold almost 40%. Treatment here: 15 Gy SBRT to primary tumor, nephrectomy 4 weeks later. The sample in question was tumor tissue, obtained from a patient whose treatment included radiotherapy and nephrectomy. These receptors came from a woman aged 60-75 years with renal cell carcinoma.

This clone was seen many times. This chain joins TRBV6-1 and TRBJ2-1, with 7 nucleotides matching TRBD1. Per the germline V gene, CDR1 is MNHNS and CDR2 is SASEGT. Trimming took 1 base from V and 7 from J; bases not matched to a gene: 4. The CDR3 is 14 residues long. CDR3 sequence (DNA): TGTGCCAGCAGTGAAGAGACAGGGTGGAATGAGCAGTTCTTC. Translating gives CASSEETGWNEQFF.

This clone was recorded once. This same CDR3 is encoded by further DNA sequences in the sample. CDR3: CASSVNGQGYEQYF. The CDR3 coding sequence is TGTGCCAGCAGCGTAAATGGCCAGGGCTACGAGCAGTACTTC. The chain joins TRBV9 to TRBJ2-7; a possible D gene is TRBD1 (5 bases). V lost 1 base and J lost 3, with 11 bases in between. The length of the CDR3 is 14 residues. The V gene's germline CDR1 is SGDLS and CDR2 YYNGEE.

The chain recombines TRBV9 with TRBJ1-2, with D possibly matching TRBD1 (5 bases). The germline V gene has CDR1 SGDLS and CDR2 YYNGEE. The ends were cut back, 5 bases at V and 8 bases at J, with 10 bases in the middle. The length of the CDR3 is 11 residues. The CDR3 here is CASSSQGGYTF. CDR3 nucleotides: TGTGCCAGCAGTTCCCAGGGCGGCTACACCTTC.

This clone was counted a few times. V and J are TRBV6-1 and TRBJ1-2; 8 bases are a match to TRBD1. This CDR3 is built from 14 residues. V trimming: 5 bases; J trimming: 3 bases; junction bases outside the gene matches: 5. Looked up from germline, CDR1 is MNHNS and CDR2 is SASEGT. CDR3 sequence (DNA): TGTGCCAGCAGTTGGACAGGGTTAGACTATGGCTACACCTTC. Amino acids: CASSWTGLDYGYTF.

The chain combines TRBV7-3 with TRBJ2-2; a weak D match, TRBD2 (5 bases). V lost 5 bases to trimming and J lost 2 bases, with 15 bases between them. Germline values: CDR1 SGHTA, CDR2 FQGTGA. The length of the CDR3 is 16 residues. CDR3 DNA sequence: TGTGCCAGCAGCAGGCGGCGGGCAGAAAACACCGGGGAGCTGTTTTTT. Translation: CASSRRRAENTGELFF.

CDR3 in amino acids: CASSLGWGPAVYEQYF. For the CDR3, the DNA is TGTGCCAGCAGTTTAGGTTGGGGGCCCGCGGTGTACGAGCAGTACTTC. The rearrangement joins TRBV27 to TRBJ2-7, with D possibly being TRBD1 (6 bases). CDR1 is MNHEY and CDR2 is SMNVEV in the germline V gene (reference sequence). Trimming cost V 2 bases and J 4 bases, with 18 bases left between them. The CDR3 runs 16 residues.

This clone was picked up one time. The chain links TRBV4-3 to TRBJ2-7, with 10 bases identical to TRBD2. CDR1 and CDR2 from the germline V gene are LGHNA and YSLEER. The CDR3 totals 16 residues. V trimming: 3 bases; J trimming: 7 bases; junction bases outside the gene matches: 12. CDR3: CASSQGTSGAPWEQYF. CDR3 DNA sequence: TGCGCCAGCAGCCAGGGAACTAGCGGGGCCCCCTGGGAGCAGTACTTC.

This chain joins TRBV5-5 and TRBJ2-5, with 11 nucleotides matching TRBD2. This CDR3 spans 16 amino acids. J lost 2 bases, V lost 1 base, and 4 bases had no gene match. Per germline, CDR1 SGHKS and CDR2 YYEKEE (reference sequence). The CDR3 DNA follows: TGTGCCAGCAGCTTGAGGCCTAGCGGGGGGCAAGAGACCCAGTACTTC. Translated: CASSLRPSGGQETQYF.

This clone was counted once. This same CDR3 is encoded by further DNA sequences in the sample. V is TRBV19 and J is TRBJ1-1; TRBD1 aligns across 8 bases. The germline CDR1 and CDR2 sequences are LNHDA and SQIVND (reference sequence). The ends lost 4 bases at V and 4 bases at J; junction bases unmatched: 8. CDR3 size: 15 residues. The DNA for the CDR3 is TGTGCCAGTAGTACCCACGGACAGGGCGGCACTGAAGCTTTCTTT. It specifies CASSTHGQGGTEAFF.

The J gene is TRBJ2-7, the V gene TRBV6-5, with no clear D. Trimming removed 0 bases at V and 3 bases at J, with 9 bases between. The CDR3 contains 14 residues. The germline V gene encodes CDR1 MNHEY and CDR2 SVGAGI. The CDR3 DNA reads as TGTGCCAGCAGTTACTCGGGCAGCCTCTACGAGCAGTACTTC. Protein product: CASSYSGSLYEQYF.

This clone is a singleton in its sample. The V gene is TRBV10-3, the J gene TRBJ2-5, with a possible D match to TRBD1 (5 bases). Per the germline V gene, CDR1 is ENHRY and CDR2 is SYGVKD. Trimming left V 0 bases short and J 3 bases short, with 11 bases between. The CDR3 loop spans 15 amino acids. CDR3 region: CAISESDTLKETQYF. In DNA, the CDR3 is TGTGCCATCAGTGAGTCGGACACATTGAAAGAGACCCAGTACTTC.

The chain links TRBV27 to TRBJ2-7, with D tentatively TRBD1 (5 bases). Germline V lookup: CDR1 MNHEY, CDR2 SMNVEV (reference sequence). The CDR3 contains 13 residues. V was clipped by 2 bases and J by 0 bases, with 5 bases between them. The CDR3 sequence: CASSLDSSYEQYF. The CDR3 DNA sequence: TGTGCCAGCAGTTTAGACAGCTCCTACGAGCAGTACTTC.

This chain connects TRBV11-2 to TRBJ2-6, with D possibly TRBD2 on 5 matching bases. Trimming left V 3 bases short and J 4 bases short, with 10 bases between. Germline loops: CDR1 SGHAT, CDR2 FQNNGV. The CDR3 sequence is 15 residues long. CDR3 sequence (DNA): TGTGCCAGCAGCTTCGAGGGAACGGGGGCCAACGTCCTGACTTTC. This encodes CASSFEGTGANVLTF.

This chain connects TRBV6-5 to TRBJ2-7; D is undetermined. V was pared by 6 bases and J by 0 bases, with 12 bases between. CDR1 MNHEY and CDR2 SVGAGI come from the germline V gene. The CDR3 totals 14 residues. The CDR3 protein is CASRNLRVSYEQYF. CDR3 nucleotide sequence: TGTGCCAGCAGGAACTTAAGGGTCTCCTACGAGCAGTACTTC.

In this sample, this clone turned up a few times. The chain recombines TRBV7-9 with TRBJ2-5; D perhaps matches TRBD2 (5 bases). This CDR3 comprises 12 residues. Trimming took 4 bases from V and 4 from J, leaving 7 bases between them. Germline assignment: CDR1 SEHNR and CDR2 FQNEAQ (reference sequence). The CDR3 here is CASSSEGETQYF. DNA of the CDR3: TGTGCCAGCAGCTCTGAGGGAGAGACCCAGTACTTC.

This clone was found many times. This chain connects TRBV9 to TRBJ2-4; D is uncertain. The CDR3 is 16 amino acids. Deletions cut 4 bases from V and 0 bases from J, with 14 bases between. The V gene's germline CDR1 is SGDLS and CDR2 YYNGEE. The CDR3, as DNA: TGTGCCAGCAGCTCCAGTCCGGATCTAGCCAAAAACATTCAGTACTTC. Its translation: CASSSSPDLAKNIQYF.

The V and J genes are TRBV4-3 and TRBJ2-5, with TRBD2 matching over 7 bases. Germline V lookup: CDR1 LGHNA, CDR2 YSLEER. J was trimmed by 5 bases and V by 0 bases; bases with no gene match: 12. The CDR3 is 17 residues long. The DNA of the CDR3 is TGCGCCAGCAGCCAAGATTCTCATCGGGGGGACTGGGAGACCCAGTACTTC. The encoded protein is CASSQDSHRGDWETQYF.

This clone was observed a handful of times. This sequence joins TRBV7-3 and TRBJ1-2, with D unclear. Trimming took 3 bases from V and 4 from J, leaving 12 bases between them. The CDR3 is 14 residues long. Germline V gene data show CDR1 as SGHTA and CDR2 as FQGTGA. The CDR3 here is CASSFGDSIYGYTF. The CDR3 coding sequence is TGTGCCAGCAGCTTCGGAGACTCGATCTATGGCTACACCTTC.

The chain recombines TRBV7-2 with TRBJ2-3; D is ambiguous. Looked up from germline, CDR1 is SGHTA and CDR2 is FQGNSA. The length of the CDR3 is 14 residues. The V end lost 0 bases, the J end lost 0 bases, and 4 bases lay between the germline ends. The CDR3 DNA reads TGTGCCAGCAGCTTAGCTCACAGCACAGATACGCAGTATTTT. This translates into CASSLAHSTDTQYF.